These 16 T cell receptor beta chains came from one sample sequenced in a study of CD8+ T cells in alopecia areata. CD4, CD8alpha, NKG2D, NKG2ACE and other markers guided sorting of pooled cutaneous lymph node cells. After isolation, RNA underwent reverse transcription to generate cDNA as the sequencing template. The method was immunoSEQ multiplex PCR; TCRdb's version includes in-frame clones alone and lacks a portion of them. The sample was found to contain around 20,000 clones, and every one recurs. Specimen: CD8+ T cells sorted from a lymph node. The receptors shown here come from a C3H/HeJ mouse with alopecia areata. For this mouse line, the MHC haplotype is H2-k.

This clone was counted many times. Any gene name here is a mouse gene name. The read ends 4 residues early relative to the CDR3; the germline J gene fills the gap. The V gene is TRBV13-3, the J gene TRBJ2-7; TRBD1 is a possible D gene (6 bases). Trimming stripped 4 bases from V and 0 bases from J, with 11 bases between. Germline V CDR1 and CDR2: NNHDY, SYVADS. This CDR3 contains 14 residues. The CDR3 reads CASSPRDTSYEQYF. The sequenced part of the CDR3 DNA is TGTGCCAGCAGTCCCCGGGACACCTCCTAT.

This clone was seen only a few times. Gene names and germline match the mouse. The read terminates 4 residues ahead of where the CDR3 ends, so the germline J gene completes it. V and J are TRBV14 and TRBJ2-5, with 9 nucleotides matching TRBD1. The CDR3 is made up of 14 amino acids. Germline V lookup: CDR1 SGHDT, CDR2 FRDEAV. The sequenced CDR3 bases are TGTGCCAGCAGTTCACAGGGGGCTGGAGAC. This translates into CASSSQGAGD. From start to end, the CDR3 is CASSSQGAGDTQYF.

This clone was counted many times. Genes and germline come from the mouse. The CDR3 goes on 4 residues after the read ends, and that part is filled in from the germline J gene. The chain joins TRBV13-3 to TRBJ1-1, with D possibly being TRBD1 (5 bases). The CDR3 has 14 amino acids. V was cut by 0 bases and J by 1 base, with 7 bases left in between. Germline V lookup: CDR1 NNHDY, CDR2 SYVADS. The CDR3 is CASSDADRNTEVFF. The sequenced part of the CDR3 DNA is TGTGCCAGCAGTGATGCCGACAGAAACACA.

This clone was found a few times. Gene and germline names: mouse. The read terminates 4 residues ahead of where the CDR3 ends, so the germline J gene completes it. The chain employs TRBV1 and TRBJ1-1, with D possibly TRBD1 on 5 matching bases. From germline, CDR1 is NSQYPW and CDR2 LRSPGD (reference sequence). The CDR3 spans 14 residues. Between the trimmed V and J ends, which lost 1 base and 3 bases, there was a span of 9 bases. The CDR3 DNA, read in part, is TGCACCTGCAGTGCAGGGATGGGGGACACA. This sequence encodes CTCSAGMGDT. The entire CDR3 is CTCSAGMGDTEVFF.

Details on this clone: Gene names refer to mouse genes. The CDR3 bases that were read are TGTGCCAGCAGTTCCGGGACAGGGAACACCGGG. Translation: CASSSGTGNTG. The full CDR3 sequence reads CASSSGTGNTGQLYF. The chain employs TRBV13-3 and TRBJ2-2; TRBD1 agrees at 9 bases. Read data end 4 residues before the CDR3 end; the end is taken from the germline J gene. From germline, CDR1 is NNHDY and CDR2 SYVADS. This CDR3 spans 15 amino acids. Losses at the gene ends were 4 bases for V and 2 bases for J; bases not matched to a gene: 3.

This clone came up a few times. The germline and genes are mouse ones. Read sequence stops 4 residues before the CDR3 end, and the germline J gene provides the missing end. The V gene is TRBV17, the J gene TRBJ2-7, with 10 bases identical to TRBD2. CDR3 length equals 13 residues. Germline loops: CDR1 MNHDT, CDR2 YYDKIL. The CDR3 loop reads CASSQDWGYEQYF. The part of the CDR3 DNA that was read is TGTGCTAGCAGCCAGGACTGGGGGTAT.

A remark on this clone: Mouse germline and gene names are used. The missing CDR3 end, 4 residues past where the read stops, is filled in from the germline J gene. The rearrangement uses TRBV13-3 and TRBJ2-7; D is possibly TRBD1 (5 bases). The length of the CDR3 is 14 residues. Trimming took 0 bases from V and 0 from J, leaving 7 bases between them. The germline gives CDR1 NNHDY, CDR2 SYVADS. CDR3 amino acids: CASSDVDNSYEQYF. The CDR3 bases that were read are TGTGCCAGCAGTGATGTGGACAACTCCTAT.

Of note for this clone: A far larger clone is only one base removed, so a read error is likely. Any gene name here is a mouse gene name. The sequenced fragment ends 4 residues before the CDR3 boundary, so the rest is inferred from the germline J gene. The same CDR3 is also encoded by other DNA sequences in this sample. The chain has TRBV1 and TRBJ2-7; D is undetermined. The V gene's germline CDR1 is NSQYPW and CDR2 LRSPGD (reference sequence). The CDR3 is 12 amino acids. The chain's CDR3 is CTCSARHYEQYF. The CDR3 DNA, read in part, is TGCACCTGCAGTGCAAGACATTAT.

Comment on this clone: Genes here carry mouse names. The DNA read from the CDR3 is TGTGCCAGCGGTGATATACTGGGGGGCCACACCGGG. It specifies CASGDILGGHTG. The complete CDR3 sequence is CASGDILGGHTGQLYF. The chain uses TRBV13-2 and TRBJ2-2, with 9 bases matching TRBD2. The read falls 4 residues short of the CDR3 end, and the missing part is taken from the germline J gene. J was trimmed by 3 bases and V by 1 base; bases with no gene match: 4. The CDR3 consists of 16 residues. CDR1 NNHNN and CDR2 SYGAGS come from the germline V gene (reference sequence).

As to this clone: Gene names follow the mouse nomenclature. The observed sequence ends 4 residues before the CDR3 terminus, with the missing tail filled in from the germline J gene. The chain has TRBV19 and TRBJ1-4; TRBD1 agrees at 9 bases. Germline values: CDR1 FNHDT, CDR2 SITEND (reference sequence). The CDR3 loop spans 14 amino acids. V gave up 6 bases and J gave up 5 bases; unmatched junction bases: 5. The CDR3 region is CASTSGTGNERLFF. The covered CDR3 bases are TGTGCCAGCACCTCCGGGACAGGGAACGAA. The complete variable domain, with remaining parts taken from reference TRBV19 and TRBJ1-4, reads GGIITQTPKFLIGQEGQKLTLKCQQNFNHDTMYWYRQDSGKGLRLIYYSITENDLQKGDLSEGYDASREKKSSFSLTVTSAQKNEMAVFLCASTSGTGNERLFFGHGTKLSVL.

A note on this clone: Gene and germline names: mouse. CDR3 protein: CASSKLGEDTQYF. CDR3 DNA, as far as it was read: TGTGCCAGCAGTAAACTGGGGGAAGAC. V and J are TRBV19 and TRBJ2-5; 8 nucleotides align to TRBD2. The CDR3 goes on 4 residues after the read ends, and that part is filled in from the germline J gene. CDR3 length: 13 amino acids. Germline CDR1 FNHDT, CDR2 SITEND (reference sequence).

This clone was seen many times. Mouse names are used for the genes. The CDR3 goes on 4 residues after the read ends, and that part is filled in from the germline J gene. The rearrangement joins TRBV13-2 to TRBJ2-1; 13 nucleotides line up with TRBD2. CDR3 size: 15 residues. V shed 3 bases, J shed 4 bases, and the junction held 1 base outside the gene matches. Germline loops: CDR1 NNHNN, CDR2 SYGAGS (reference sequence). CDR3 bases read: TGTGCCAGCGGTGGGACTGGGGGGGCGTATGCT. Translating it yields CASGGTGGAYA. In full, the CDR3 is CASGGTGGAYAEQFF.

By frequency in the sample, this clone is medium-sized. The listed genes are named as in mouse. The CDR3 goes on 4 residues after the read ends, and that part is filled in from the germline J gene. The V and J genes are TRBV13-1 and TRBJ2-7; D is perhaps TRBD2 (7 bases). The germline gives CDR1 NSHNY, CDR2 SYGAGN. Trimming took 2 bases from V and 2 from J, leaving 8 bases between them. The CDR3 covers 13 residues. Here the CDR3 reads CASSDWGPYEQYF. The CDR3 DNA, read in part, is TGTGCCAGCAGTGACTGGGGGCCCTAT.

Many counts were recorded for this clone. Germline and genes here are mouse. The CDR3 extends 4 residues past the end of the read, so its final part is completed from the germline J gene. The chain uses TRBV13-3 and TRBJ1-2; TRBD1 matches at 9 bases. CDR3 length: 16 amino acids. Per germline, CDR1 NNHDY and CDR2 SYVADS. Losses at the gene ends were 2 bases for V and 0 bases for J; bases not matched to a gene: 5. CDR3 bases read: TGTGCCAGCAGTGAGCCGGGACAGGGAACAAACTCC. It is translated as CASSEPGQGTNS. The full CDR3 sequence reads CASSEPGQGTNSDYTF.

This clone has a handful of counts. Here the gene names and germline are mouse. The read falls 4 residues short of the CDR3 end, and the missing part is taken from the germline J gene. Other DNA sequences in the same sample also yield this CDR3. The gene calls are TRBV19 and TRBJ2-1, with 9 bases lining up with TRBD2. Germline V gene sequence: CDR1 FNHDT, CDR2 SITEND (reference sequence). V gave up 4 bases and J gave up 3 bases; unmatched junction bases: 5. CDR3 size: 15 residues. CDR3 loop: CASSPRLGVYAEQFF. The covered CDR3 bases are TGTGCCAGCAGTCCTCGACTGGGGGTCTATGCT.

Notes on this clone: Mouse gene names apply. CDR3 amino acids: CASSRDIYAEQFF. The CDR3 DNA, read in part, is TGTGCAAGCAGCCGGGACATCTATGCT. This chain uses TRBV16 with TRBJ2-1; TRBD1 might be the D (6 bases). Coverage ceases 4 residues before the CDR3 finishes, and the germline J gene fills in the end. CDR1 is SGHSA, CDR2 FRNQAP, per germline. The CDR3 is 13 amino acids. V was trimmed by 5 bases and J by 3 bases, leaving 8 bases between them.